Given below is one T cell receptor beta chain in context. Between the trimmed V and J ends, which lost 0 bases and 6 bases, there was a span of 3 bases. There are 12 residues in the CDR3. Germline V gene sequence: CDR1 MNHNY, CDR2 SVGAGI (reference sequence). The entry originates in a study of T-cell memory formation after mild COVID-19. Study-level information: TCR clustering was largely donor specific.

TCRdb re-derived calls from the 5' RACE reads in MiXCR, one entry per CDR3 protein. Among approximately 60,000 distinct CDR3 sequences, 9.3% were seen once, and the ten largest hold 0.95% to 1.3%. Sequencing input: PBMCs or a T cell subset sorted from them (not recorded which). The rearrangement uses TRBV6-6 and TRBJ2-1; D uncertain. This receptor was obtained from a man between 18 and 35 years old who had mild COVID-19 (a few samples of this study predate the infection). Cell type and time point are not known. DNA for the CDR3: TGTGCCAGCAGTTACTCAACCAATGAGCAGTTCTTC. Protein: CASSYSTNEQFF.